The sample holds a few counts of the clone carrying this TCR beta chain. The data originate from a study of T-cell memory formation after mild COVID-19. The wider study: Across donors, TCR clusters were largely donor specific.

TCRdb itself ran the 5' RACE reads through MiXCR, one entry per CDR3 protein. The sample lists about 340,000 distinct CDR3 sequences; under 15% were seen once. The clonotype originates from a man aged 18 to 29 who had mild COVID-19 (a few samples of this study predate the infection). Cell type and time point are not known. Sample: PBMCs or a T cell subset sorted from them (not recorded which).

The CDR3, as DNA: TGTGCCAGCAGTTACTTGGCAGGGGGGAGTCAGCCCCAGCATTTT. Its translation: CASSYLAGGSQPQHF. V and J are TRBV6-6 and TRBJ1-5, with 7 bases fitting TRBD1. The trim removed 1 base at V and 6 bases at J, leaving 6 bases unmatched. Germline V CDR1 and CDR2: MNHNY, SVGAGI (reference sequence). The CDR3 has 15 residues.